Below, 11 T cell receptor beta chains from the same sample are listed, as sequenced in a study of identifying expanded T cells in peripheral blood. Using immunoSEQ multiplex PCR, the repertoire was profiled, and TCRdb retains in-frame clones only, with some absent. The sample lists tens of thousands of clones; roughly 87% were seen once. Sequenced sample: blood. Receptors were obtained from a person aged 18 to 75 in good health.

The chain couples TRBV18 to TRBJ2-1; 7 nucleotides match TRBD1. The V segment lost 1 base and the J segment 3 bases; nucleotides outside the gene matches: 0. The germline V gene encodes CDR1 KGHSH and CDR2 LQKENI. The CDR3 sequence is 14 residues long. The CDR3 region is CASSPRDSYNEQFF. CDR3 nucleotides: TGTGCCAGCTCACCACGGGACAGCTACAATGAGCAGTTCTTC.

CDR3 region: CSVEGTGVNTEAFF. The CDR3 DNA is TGCAGCGTTGAGGGGACAGGGGTGAACACTGAAGCTTTCTTT. V is TRBV29-1 and J is TRBJ1-1; 10 nucleotides agree with TRBD1. The CDR3 consists of 14 residues. Trimming at V came to 3 bases and at J to 0 bases, leaving 1 base not matched to a gene. The germline V gene encodes CDR1 SQVTM and CDR2 ANQGSEA. Full variable domain (rest looked up from reference TRBV29-1 and TRBJ1-1): SAVISQKPSRDICQRGTSLTIQCQVDSQVTMMFWYRQQPGQSLTLIATANQGSEATYESGFVIDKFPISRPNLTFSTLTVSNMSPEDSSIYLCSVEGTGVNTEAFFGQGTRLTVV.

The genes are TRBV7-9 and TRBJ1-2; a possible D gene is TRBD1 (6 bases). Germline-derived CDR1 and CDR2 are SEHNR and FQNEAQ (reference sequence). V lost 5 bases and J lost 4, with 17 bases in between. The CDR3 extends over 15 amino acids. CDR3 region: CASSRGQFPGYGYTF. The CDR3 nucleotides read TGTGCCAGCAGCCGCGGACAGTTTCCCGGCTATGGCTACACCTTC.

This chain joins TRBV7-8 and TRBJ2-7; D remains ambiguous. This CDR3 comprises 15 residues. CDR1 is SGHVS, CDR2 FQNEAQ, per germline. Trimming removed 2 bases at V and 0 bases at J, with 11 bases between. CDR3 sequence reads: CASSLLSTGSYEQYF. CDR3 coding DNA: TGTGCCAGCAGCTTATTATCTACGGGCTCCTACGAGCAGTACTTC.

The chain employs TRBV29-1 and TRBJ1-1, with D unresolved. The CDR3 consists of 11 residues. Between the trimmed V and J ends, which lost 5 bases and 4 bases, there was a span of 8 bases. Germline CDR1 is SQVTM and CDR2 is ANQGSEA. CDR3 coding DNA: TGCAGCGTTTCCCGGATCACTGAAGCTTTCTTT. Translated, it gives CSVSRITEAFF.

Here the CDR3 reads CASSSESTNEKLFF. CDR3 DNA sequence: TGTGCCAGTAGTTCGGAATCAACTAATGAAAAACTGTTTTTT. The genes are TRBV19 and TRBJ1-4, with D unresolved. The CDR3 has 14 amino acids. Germline V CDR1 and CDR2: LNHDA, SQIVND (reference sequence). Trimming left V 5 bases short and J 0 bases short, with 7 bases between.

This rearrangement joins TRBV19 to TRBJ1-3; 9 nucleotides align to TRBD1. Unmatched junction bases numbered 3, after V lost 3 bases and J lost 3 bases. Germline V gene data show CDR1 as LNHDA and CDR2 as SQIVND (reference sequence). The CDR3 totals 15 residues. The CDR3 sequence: CASSIRDRDGNTIYF. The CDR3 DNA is TGTGCCAGTAGTATCCGGGACAGGGATGGAAACACCATATATTTT. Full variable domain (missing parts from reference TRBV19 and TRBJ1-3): DGGITQSPKYLFRKEGQNVTLSCEQNLNHDAMYWYRQDPGQGLRLIYYSQIVNDFQKGDIAEGYSVSREKKESFPLTVTSAQKNPTAFYLCASSIRDRDGNTIYFGEGSWLTVV.

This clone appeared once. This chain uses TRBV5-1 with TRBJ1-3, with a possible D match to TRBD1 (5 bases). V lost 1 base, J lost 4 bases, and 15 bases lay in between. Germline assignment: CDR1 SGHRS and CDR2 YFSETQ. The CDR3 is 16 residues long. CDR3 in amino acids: CASSLPGDSSGNTIYF. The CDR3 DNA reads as TGCGCCAGCAGCTTGCCCGGCGACAGTAGCGGAAACACCATATATTTT. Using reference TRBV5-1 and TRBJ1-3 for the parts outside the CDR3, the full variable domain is KAGVTQTPRYLIKTRGQQVTLSCSPISGHRSVSWYQQTPGQGLQFLFEYFSETQRNKGNFPGRFSGRQFSNSRSEMNVSTLELGDSALYLCASSLPGDSSGNTIYFGEGSWLTVV.

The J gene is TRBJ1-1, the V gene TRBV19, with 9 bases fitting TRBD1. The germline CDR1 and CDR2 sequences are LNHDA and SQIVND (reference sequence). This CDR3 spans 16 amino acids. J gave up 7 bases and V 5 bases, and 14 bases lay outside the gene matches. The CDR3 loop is CASSPTGTGILGEAFF. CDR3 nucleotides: TGTGCCAGTAGTCCCACCGGGACAGGGATACTGGGTGAAGCTTTCTTT.

The CDR3 is CASRPRDGLTDTQYF. The CDR3 DNA reads as TGTGCCAGTAGGCCGAGGGACGGACTCACAGATACGCAGTATTTT. This rearrangement joins TRBV19 to TRBJ2-3; D might be TRBD1 or TRBD2, each matching 5 bases. This CDR3 spans 15 amino acids. Trimming took off 6 bases at V and 2 bases at J, with 15 bases between the two ends. Germline V gene data show CDR1 as LNHDA and CDR2 as SQIVND (reference sequence).

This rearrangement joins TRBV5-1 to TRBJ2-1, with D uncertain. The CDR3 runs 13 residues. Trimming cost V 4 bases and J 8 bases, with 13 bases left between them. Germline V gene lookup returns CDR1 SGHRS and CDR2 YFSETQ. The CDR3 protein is CASSHATVHEQFF. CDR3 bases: TGCGCCAGCAGCCACGCTACAGTACATGAGCAGTTCTTC.